This TCR beta chain was identified in a study of blood T cell repertoires in COVID-19. Overall study: The United States, Italy and Spain were the sources of the acute and convalescent COVID-19 samples. The analysed material was cDNA or gDNA that came from T cells, B-cell-depleted T cells, or PBMCs.

The trim removed 4 bases at V and 0 bases at J, leaving 9 bases unmatched. The CDR3 sequence is 16 residues long. Germline values: CDR1 SGHRS, CDR2 YFSETQ. Repertoires were generated with immunoSEQ multiplex PCR, while TCRdb's copy carries only in-frame clones and drops some. The repertoire holds roughly 39,000 clones, with 75% to 90% as singletons. The receptor comes from a man aged 45-65 years with active or convalescent COVID-19. This rearrangement joins TRBV5-1 to TRBJ1-1; TRBD1 matches at 7 bases. Sequencing was carried out using peripheral blood. This CDR3 is CASSTHRDRMNTEAFF. CDR3 in DNA: TGCGCCAGCAGCACTCACCGGGACAGAATGAACACTGAAGCTTTCTTT.